A selection of T cell receptor beta chains follows, all from one sample in a study of T cell repertoires in cytomegalovirus infection. Their antigens remain unidentified. TCRdb passed the reads through MiXCR, listing each CDR3 protein once. The repertoire has about 700,000 distinct CDR3 sequences, around 31% of them found once; the top ten carry 15% to 20%. The input for sequencing was cultured PBMCs, taken from culture after CMV antigen stimulation. These receptors originate from a human donor in good health (CMV status not recorded). Some clones in this sample may be carry-over from other donors' samples. The CDR3 runs from the conserved cysteine through the conserved F or W. The order of the fields is clone size, J gene, D gene, V gene, CDR3 DNA, CDR3 protein. D genes are given only for firm matches. Size tells how often a clone was seen (once, few, many) or the class of an expanded clone, and some rows leave it out.

size: -; J: TRBJ2-5; D: TRBD2; V: TRBV9; DNA: TGTGCCAGCAGCAGGAGGGGCGGGAGTGTAGAGACCCAGTACTTC; CDR3: CASSRRGGSVETQYF
size: few; J: TRBJ1-6; D: -; V: TRBV6-6; DNA: TGTGCCAGCATTTTCGACAGACCGAGATATAATTCACCCCTCCACTTT; CDR3: CASIFDRPRYNSPLHF
size: few; J: TRBJ2-7; D: -; V: TRBV19; DNA: TGTGCCAGTAGTGAGGCGCAGGGGTCCGAGCAGTACTTC; CDR3: CASSEAQGSEQYF
size: few; J: TRBJ2-2; D: -; V: TRBV4-3; DNA: TGCGCCAGCAGCCAAGAATTCACCGGGGAGCTGTTTTTT; CDR3: CASSQEFTGELFF
size: -; J: TRBJ1-6; D: -; V: TRBV27; DNA: TGTGCCAGCAGTTCCTTCTCTGACTATAATTCACCCCTCCACTTT; CDR3: CASSSFSDYNSPLHF
size: -; J: TRBJ2-1; D: -; V: TRBV7-2; DNA: TGTGCCAGCAGCCGCTCCAGGGGGGGCTACAATGAGCAGTTCTTC; CDR3: CASSRSRGGYNEQFF
size: few; J: TRBJ2-7; D: -; V: TRBV6-1; DNA: TGTGCCAGCGGTCCTTGGGGCGAGCAGTACTTC; CDR3: CASGPWGEQYF
size: -; J: TRBJ2-3; D: TRBD2; V: TRBV14; DNA: TGTGCCAGCAGCCTAAGACTAGCGGGGGTGCGGAATACGCAGTATTTT; CDR3: CASSLRLAGVRNTQYF
size: -; J: TRBJ1-2; D: -; V: TRBV19; DNA: TGTGCCAGTAGCCGGCCGCGTGGGTCCCGCGGCTACACCTTC; CDR3: CASSRPRGSRGYTF
size: few; J: TRBJ2-5; D: -; V: TRBV5-1; DNA: TGCGCCAGCAGCTTCCTCCCGAGGGACAGCGGAGGGGTGCAAGAGACCCAGTACTTC; CDR3: CASSFLPRDSGGVQETQYF
size: -; J: TRBJ2-3; D: TRBD2; V: TRBV12-3/TRBV12-4; DNA: TGTGCCAGCAGCCGGACTAGAGGGATGGGGACAGATACGCAGTATTTT; CDR3: CASSRTRGMGTDTQYF
size: -; J: TRBJ2-1; D: TRBD2; V: TRBV20-1; DNA: TGCAGTGCGCCACGGGGGGTCAGCAATGAGCAGTTCTTC; CDR3: CSAPRGVSNEQFF
size: few; J: TRBJ1-5; D: -; V: TRBV12-3/TRBV12-4; DNA: TGTGCCAGCAGGACCGGTAGGGGTAGCAATCAGCCCCAGCATTTT; CDR3: CASRTGRGSNQPQHF
size: few; J: TRBJ2-1; D: TRBD2; V: TRBV24-1; DNA: TGTGCCACCAGTGTTGCCGGGACTACCGAAAATGAGCAGTTCTTC; CDR3: CATSVAGTTENEQFF
size: many; J: TRBJ1-1; D: -; V: TRBV4-1; DNA: TGCGCCAGCAGCCCGAGACCCACTGAAGCTTTCTTT; CDR3: CASSPRPTEAFF
size: -; J: TRBJ1-2; D: -; V: TRBV29-1; DNA: TGCAGCGTTTACGATTTTGGAGGCAGGACAGAGAACTATGGCTACACCTTC; CDR3: CSVYDFGGRTENYGYTF
size: -; J: TRBJ1-2; D: -; V: TRBV20-1; DNA: TGCAGTGCTAGAGAACGGACAGAAGCTAACTATGGCTACACCTTC; CDR3: CSARERTEANYGYTF
size: -; J: TRBJ2-7; D: -; V: TRBV2; DNA: TGTGCCGTCCAGTGGGGGGAGCAGTACTTC; CDR3: CAVQWGEQYF
size: -; J: TRBJ2-7; D: -; V: TRBV7-6; DNA: TGTGCCAGCTCGGTAGACTGGTCTTACGAGCAGTACTTC; CDR3: CASSVDWSYEQYF
size: -; J: TRBJ1-2; D: TRBD1; V: TRBV4-1; DNA: TGCGCCAGCAGCCCGAGATTTATTGGACAGGGGGGCTATGGCTACACCTTC; CDR3: CASSPRFIGQGGYGYTF
size: few; J: TRBJ2-3; D: -; V: TRBV15; DNA: TGTGCCACCAGCCTCGTAGGCCCGCAGTATTTT; CDR3: CATSLVGPQYF
size: -; J: TRBJ2-5; D: -; V: TRBV7-9; DNA: TGTGCCAGCAGCCCAGGATGGGGGGAAGAGACCCAGTACTTC; CDR3: CASSPGWGEETQYF
size: once; J: TRBJ1-2; D: TRBD1; V: TRBV18; DNA: TGTGCCAGCTCACCACCGAATTTCCAGGGGGCGCCCGCCTATGGCTACACCTTC; CDR3: CASSPPNFQGAPAYGYTF
size: -; J: TRBJ2-7; D: -; V: TRBV20-1; DNA: TGCAGTGCTCCGGCCTCAGGGTTGGGGGGCTACGAGCAGTACTTC; CDR3: CSAPASGLGGYEQYF
size: -; J: TRBJ2-5; D: TRBD2; V: TRBV7-6; DNA: TGTGCCAGCAGCCGTTTGCGGGCTAGCGGGAGTTGGGAAGAGACCCAGTACTTC; CDR3: CASSRLRASGSWEETQYF
size: many; J: TRBJ1-4; D: TRBD1; V: TRBV12-3/TRBV12-4; DNA: TGTGCCAGCACCTTTATCAGGGGGCGCGGAACTAATGAAAAACTGTTTTTT; CDR3: CASTFIRGRGTNEKLFF
size: -; J: TRBJ1-1; D: -; V: TRBV10-3; DNA: TGTGCCTCCGTGGGGAACACTGAAGCTTTCTTT; CDR3: CASVGNTEAFF
size: -; J: TRBJ2-7; D: -; V: TRBV6-6; DNA: TGTGCCAGCAGTTACGACGGTTACGAGCAGTACTTC; CDR3: CASSYDGYEQYF
size: -; J: TRBJ2-7; D: -; V: TRBV19; DNA: TGTGCCAGTAGTTTAGACTATCTGATCTACGAGCAGTACTTC; CDR3: CASSLDYLIYEQYF
size: few; J: TRBJ2-7; D: -; V: TRBV14; DNA: TGTGCCAGCAGCCATTGGGTGCCACCCTACGAGCAGTACTTC; CDR3: CASSHWVPPYEQYF
size: many; J: TRBJ1-1; D: -; V: TRBV7-8; DNA: TGTGCCAGCAGCTACCCGGCGAGGGAGAACACTGAAGCTTTCTTT; CDR3: CASSYPARENTEAFF
size: few; J: TRBJ2-1; D: -; V: TRBV7-9; DNA: TGTGCCAGCAACAGTAGGGGGGGGGCCATGGTTAATATTGAGCAGTTCTTC; CDR3: CASNSRGGAMVNIEQFF
size: few; J: TRBJ1-2; D: TRBD1; V: TRBV2; DNA: TGTGCCAGCAGTAAGGACAGGGTGGATGGCTACACCTTC; CDR3: CASSKDRVDGYTF
size: -; J: TRBJ2-3; D: TRBD2; V: TRBV7-2; DNA: TGTGCCAGCAGCACCTGGACTAGCGGGGCGGGAGATACGCAGTATTTT; CDR3: CASSTWTSGAGDTQYF
size: once; J: TRBJ1-2; D: -; V: TRBV5-4; DNA: TGTGCCAGCAGGGTCATTGGGACCCTCCCCGGCTACACCTTC; CDR3: CASRVIGTLPGYTF
size: -; J: TRBJ1-4; D: -; V: TRBV4-2; DNA: TGTGCCAGCAGCCAGCTCCCCCTAGTGGGCGTGGGAGGGTCTAATGAAAAACTGTTTTTT; CDR3: CASSQLPLVGVGGSNEKLFF
size: once; J: TRBJ1-4; D: -; V: TRBV15; DNA: TGTGCCACCAGCAGGCTACTGGGACGCGAAAAACTGTTTTTT; CDR3: CATSRLLGREKLFF
size: -; J: TRBJ2-4; D: -; V: TRBV23-1; DNA: TGCGCCAGCAGTCAATCGAGGGCAACAGCCAAAAACATTCAGTACTTC; CDR3: CASSQSRATAKNIQYF
size: few; J: TRBJ2-3; D: -; V: TRBV7-9; DNA: TGTGCCAGCAGCTCCCCCGAGGGGGGTCGAGTTCAGTTTGGGGGCACAGATACGCAGTATTTT; CDR3: CASSSPEGGRVQFGGTDTQYF
size: few; J: TRBJ2-5; D: TRBD2; V: TRBV19; DNA: TGTGCCAGTAGTGCCGGACTAGCGGAGACCCAGTACTTC; CDR3: CASSAGLAETQYF
size: -; J: TRBJ2-6; D: -; V: TRBV3-1; DNA: TGTGCCAGCAGCCAAGATGAGAGCGGGTCTCGGGCCAACGTCCTGACTTTC; CDR3: CASSQDESGSRANVLTF
size: -; J: TRBJ1-2; D: -; V: TRBV20-1; DNA: TGCAGTGCTAGAGACCAGGACAGCCTCTATGGCTACACCTTC; CDR3: CSARDQDSLYGYTF
size: few; J: TRBJ1-1; D: -; V: TRBV7-9; DNA: TGTGCCAGCAGCTTAGGGCCTGGGAGGGGCACTGAAGCTTTCTTT; CDR3: CASSLGPGRGTEAFF
size: few; J: TRBJ2-3; D: -; V: TRBV7-2; DNA: TGTGCCAGCAGCCGTGTGGGGGGGGGCCCAGATACGCAGTATTTT; CDR3: CASSRVGGGPDTQYF
size: -; J: TRBJ1-5; D: -; V: TRBV6-1; DNA: TGTGCCAGCACCTGGGCAGCATGGCCCCAGCATTTT; CDR3: CASTWAAWPQHF
size: -; J: TRBJ2-7; D: TRBD2; V: TRBV7-9; DNA: TGTGCCAGCAGCTTCCTGACCGGGACTAGCGTATCCTACGAGCAGTACTTC; CDR3: CASSFLTGTSVSYEQYF
size: -; J: TRBJ2-7; D: -; V: TRBV6-9; DNA: TGTGCCAGCAGTTCAACTCCCACACGACGGGCCCAGCTGTACGAGCAGTACTTC; CDR3: CASSSTPTRRAQLYEQYF
size: few; J: TRBJ1-4; D: -; V: TRBV25-1; DNA: TGTGCCAGCAGTGCTAGACATCTACTTAATGAAAAACTGTTTTTT; CDR3: CASSARHLLNEKLFF
size: -; J: TRBJ1-2; D: -; V: TRBV12-3/TRBV12-4; DNA: TGTGCAGATGGGGACAAACTAAACTATGGCTACACCTTC; CDR3: CADGDKLNYGYTF
size: many; J: TRBJ2-3; D: -; V: TRBV7-4; DNA: TGTGCCAGCAGCTTATGGGCAGCTCCTACTAGCACAGATACGCAGTATTTT; CDR3: CASSLWAAPTSTDTQYF
size: -; J: TRBJ1-4; D: -; V: TRBV2; DNA: TGTGCCAGCAGTGAAGAAAATTCGAATGAAAAACTGTTTTTT; CDR3: CASSEENSNEKLFF
size: -; J: TRBJ2-3; D: -; V: TRBV6-2/TRBV6-3; DNA: TGTGCCAACGAATTGGGGGAGGAGGGAAGCACAGATACGCAGTATTTT; CDR3: CANELGEEGSTDTQYF
size: few; J: TRBJ1-4; D: TRBD1; V: TRBV15; DNA: TGTGCCACCAGCAACAGACAGGGGCGGGAAAAACTGTTTTTT; CDR3: CATSNRQGREKLFF
size: -; J: TRBJ2-7; D: -; V: TRBV7-9; DNA: TGTGCCAGCAGCCGAGGGGAATCCTACGAGCAGTACTTC; CDR3: CASSRGESYEQYF
size: few; J: TRBJ2-5; D: TRBD2; V: TRBV7-2; DNA: TGTGCCAGCAGCTTAAGGGCACTAGCGGGAGTTCGGCGAGAGACCCAGTACTTC; CDR3: CASSLRALAGVRRETQYF